This T cell receptor (beta chain) comes out of a study of human T cells and chemical hapten exposure. Study background: Weekly scalp doses of diphenylcyclopropenone were given to patients during the approximately 25-week study.

Time point meaning: pre-sensitization, week 0. The sample's treatment: therapeutic diphenylcyclopropenone sensitization with weekly scalp DPC. RNA extraction used unfractionated whole blood as the source of total RNA. Germline lookup yields CDR1 LNHDA and CDR2 SQIVND (reference sequence). Trimming took 6 bases from V and 2 from J; bases not matched to a gene: 10. CDR3 length equals 16 residues. Individual cDNA molecules had unique molecular identifiers attached to them by the library. TCRdb processed the RACE reads anew with MiXCR; each CDR3 protein has one entry. The sample lists tens of thousands of distinct CDR3 sequences, roughly 10% occurring once.

The J gene is TRBJ2-1, the V gene TRBV19, with 7 positions matching TRBD1. The source was whole blood, collected in connection with sensitization to the hapten diphenylcyclopropenone (DPC). The receptor was derived from a middle-aged man with alopecia areata. Some clones in this sample may be carry-over from other donors' samples. CDR3 region: CASSRSQGSPYNEQFF. The CDR3, as DNA: TGTGCCAGTAGCCGATCACAGGGGAGTCCCTACAATGAGCAGTTCTTC.